The T cell receptor beta chain described here comes from a study of blood T cell repertoires in COVID-19. For the study at large: Spain, Italy and the United States supplied samples that represented acute and convalescent COVID-19. T cells, B-cell-depleted T cells, or PBMCs provided the cDNA or gDNA that served as material.

The repertoire was sequenced with immunoSEQ multiplex PCR; TCRdb's copy has only in-frame clones and lacks some. The data hold around 77,000 clones, with roughly 80% observed a single time. V gave up 3 bases and J gave up 2 bases, with 14 bases separating them. CDR3 length equals 16 residues. Per the germline V gene, CDR1 is LNHDA and CDR2 is SQIVND (reference sequence). The material sequenced was peripheral blood. This clonotype was obtained from a human donor in a cohort sampled during active COVID-19. The chain links TRBV19 to TRBJ2-4, with D perhaps TRBD2 (5 bases). The CDR3 loop reads CASSMWSGGSKNIQYF. The CDR3 nucleotides are TGTGCCAGTAGTATGTGGAGCGGCGGGTCCAAAAACATTCAGTACTTC.